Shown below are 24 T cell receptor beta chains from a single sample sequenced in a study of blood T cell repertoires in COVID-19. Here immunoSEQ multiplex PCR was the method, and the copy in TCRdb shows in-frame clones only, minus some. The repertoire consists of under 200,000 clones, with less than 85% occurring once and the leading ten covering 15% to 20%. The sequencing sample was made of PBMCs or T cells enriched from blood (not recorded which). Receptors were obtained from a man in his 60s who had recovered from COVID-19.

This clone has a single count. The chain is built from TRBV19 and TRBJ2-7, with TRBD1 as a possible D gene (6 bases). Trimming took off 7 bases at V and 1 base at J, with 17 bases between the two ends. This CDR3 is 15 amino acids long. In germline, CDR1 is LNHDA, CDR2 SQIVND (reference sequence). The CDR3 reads CASNTGIGDSYEQYF. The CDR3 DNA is TGTGCCAGTAATACAGGGATAGGGGATTCCTACGAGCAGTACTTC.

As DNA, the CDR3 is TGTGCCAGCAGCTCCACTAGGCTAAGCTCCTACAATGAGCAGTTCTTC. Its translation: CASSSTRLSSYNEQFF. The chain couples TRBV7-3 to TRBJ2-1; TRBD2 is a possible D gene (5 bases). Germline CDR1 is SGHTA and CDR2 is FQGTGA. CDR3 length: 16 amino acids. V was clipped by 4 bases and J by 0 bases, with 13 bases between them.

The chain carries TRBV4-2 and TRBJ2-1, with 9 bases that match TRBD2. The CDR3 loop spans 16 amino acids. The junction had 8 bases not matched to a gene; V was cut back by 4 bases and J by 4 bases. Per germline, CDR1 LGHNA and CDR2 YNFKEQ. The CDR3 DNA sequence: TGTGCCAGCAGCCGGGTGAGGACTAGCGTTTACAATGAGCAGTTCTTC. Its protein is CASSRVRTSVYNEQFF.

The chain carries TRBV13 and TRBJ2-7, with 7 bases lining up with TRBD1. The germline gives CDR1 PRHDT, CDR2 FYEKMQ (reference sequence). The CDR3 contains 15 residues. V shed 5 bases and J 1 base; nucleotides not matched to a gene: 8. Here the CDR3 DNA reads TGTGCCAGCAGCCTAAGGGGGCTAGCATCCTACGAGCAGTACTTC. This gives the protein CASSLRGLASYEQYF. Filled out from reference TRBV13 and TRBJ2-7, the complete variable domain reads AAGVIQSPRHLIKEKRETATLKCYPIPRHDTVYWYQQGPGQDPQFLISFYEKMQSDKGSIPDRFSAQQFSDYHSELNMSSLELGDSALYFCASSLRGLASYEQYFGPGTRLTVT.

CDR3 region: CASSLDSSSYNEQFF. The CDR3 nucleotides read TGTGCCAGCAGCCTTGACTCGAGCTCCTACAATGAGCAGTTCTTC. This chain uses TRBV5-4 with TRBJ2-1; no definite D call. Germline values: CDR1 SGHNT, CDR2 YYREEE (reference sequence). V lost 4 bases and J 0 bases, leaving 11 bases between the germline ends. This CDR3 region has 15 residues.

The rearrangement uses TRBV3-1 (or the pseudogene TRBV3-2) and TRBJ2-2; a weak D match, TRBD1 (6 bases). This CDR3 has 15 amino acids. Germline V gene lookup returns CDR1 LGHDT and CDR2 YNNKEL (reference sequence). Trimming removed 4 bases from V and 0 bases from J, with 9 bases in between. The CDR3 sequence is CASSLGGANTGELFF. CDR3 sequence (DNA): TGTGCCAGCAGCCTAGGGGGAGCGAACACCGGGGAGCTGTTTTTT.

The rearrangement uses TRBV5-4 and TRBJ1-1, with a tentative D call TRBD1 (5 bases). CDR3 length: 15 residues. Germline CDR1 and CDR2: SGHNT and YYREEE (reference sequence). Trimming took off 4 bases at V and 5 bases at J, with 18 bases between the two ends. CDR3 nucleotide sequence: TGTGCCAGCAGCCCAGCGGGGGGTAGGAGGACTGAAGCTTTCTTT. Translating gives CASSPAGGRRTEAFF.

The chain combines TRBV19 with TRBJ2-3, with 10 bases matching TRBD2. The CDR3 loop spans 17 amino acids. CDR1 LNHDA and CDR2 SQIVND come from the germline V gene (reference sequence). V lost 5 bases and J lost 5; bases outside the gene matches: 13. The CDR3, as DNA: TGTGCCAGTAGTTCAGATGGCCTAGCGGGAGTTGGAGATACGCAGTATTTT. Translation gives CASSSDGLAGVGDTQYF.

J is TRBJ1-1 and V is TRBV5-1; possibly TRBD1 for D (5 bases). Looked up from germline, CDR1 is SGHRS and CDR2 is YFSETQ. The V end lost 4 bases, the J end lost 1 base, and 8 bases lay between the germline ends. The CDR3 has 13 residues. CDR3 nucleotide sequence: TGCGCCAGCAGCCTCACAGGGAACACTGAAGCTTTCTTT. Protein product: CASSLTGNTEAFF.

The CDR3 DNA reads TGTGCCAGCAGCCGAGGGACTATCTCCTACGAGCAGTACTTC. Translated, it gives CASSRGTISYEQYF. The chain couples TRBV3-1 (or the pseudogene TRBV3-2) to TRBJ2-7, with 7 bases lining up with TRBD2. The germline CDR1 and CDR2 sequences are LGHDT and YNNKEL (reference sequence). V trimming: 4 bases; J trimming: 0 bases; junction bases outside the gene matches: 3. This CDR3 comprises 14 residues.

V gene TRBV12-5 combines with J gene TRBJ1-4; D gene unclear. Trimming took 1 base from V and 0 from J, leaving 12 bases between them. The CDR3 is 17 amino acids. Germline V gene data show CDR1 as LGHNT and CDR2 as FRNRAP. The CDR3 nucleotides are TGTGCTAGTGGTTTGGGTCAATTCCATGCAACTAATGAAAAACTGTTTTTT. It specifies CASGLGQFHATNEKLFF.

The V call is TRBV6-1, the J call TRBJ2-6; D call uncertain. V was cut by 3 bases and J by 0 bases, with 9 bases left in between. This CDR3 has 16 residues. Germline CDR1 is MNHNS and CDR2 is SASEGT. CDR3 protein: CASSEGSLSGANVLTF. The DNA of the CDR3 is TGTGCCAGCAGTGAGGGCTCGCTCTCTGGGGCCAACGTCCTGACTTTC.

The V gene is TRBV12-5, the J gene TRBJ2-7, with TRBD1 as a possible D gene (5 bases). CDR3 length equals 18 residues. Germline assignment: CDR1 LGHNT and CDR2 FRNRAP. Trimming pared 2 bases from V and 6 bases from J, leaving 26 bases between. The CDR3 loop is CASGLIGDFRQTPSEQYF. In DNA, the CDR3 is TGTGCTAGTGGTTTGATAGGAGACTTTCGACAGACCCCTTCCGAGCAGTACTTC.

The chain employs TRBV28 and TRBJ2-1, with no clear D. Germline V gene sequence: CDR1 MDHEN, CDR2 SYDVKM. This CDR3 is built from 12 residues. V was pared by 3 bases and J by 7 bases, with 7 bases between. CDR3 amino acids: CASSFPSNEQFF. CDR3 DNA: TGTGCCAGCAGTTTCCCTTCTAATGAGCAGTTCTTC. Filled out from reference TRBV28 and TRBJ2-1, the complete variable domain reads DVKVTQSSRYLVKRTGEKVFLECVQDMDHENMFWYRQDPGLGLRLIYFSYDVKMKEKGDIPEGYSVSREKKERFSLILESASTNQTSMYLCASSFPSNEQFFGPGTRLTVL.

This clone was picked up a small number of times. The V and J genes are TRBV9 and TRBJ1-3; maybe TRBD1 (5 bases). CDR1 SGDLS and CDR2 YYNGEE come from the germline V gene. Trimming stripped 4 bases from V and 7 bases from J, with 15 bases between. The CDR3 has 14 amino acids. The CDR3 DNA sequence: TGTGCCAGCAGCCTAGTGGACAAGGCGAACACCATATATTTT. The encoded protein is CASSLVDKANTIYF. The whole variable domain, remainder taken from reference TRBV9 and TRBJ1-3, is DSGVTQTPKHLITATGQRVTLRCSPRSGDLSVYWYQQSLDQGLQFLIQYYNGEERAKGNILERFSAQQFPDLHSELNLSSLELGDSALYFCASSLVDKANTIYFGEGSWLTVV.

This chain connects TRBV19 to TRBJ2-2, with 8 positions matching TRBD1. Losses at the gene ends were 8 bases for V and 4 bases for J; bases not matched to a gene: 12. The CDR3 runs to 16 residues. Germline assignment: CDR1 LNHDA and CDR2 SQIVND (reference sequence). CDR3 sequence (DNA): TGTGCCAGTGCCAAAACAGGGGGTAGAGTCACCGGGGAGCTGTTTTTT. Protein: CASAKTGGRVTGELFF.

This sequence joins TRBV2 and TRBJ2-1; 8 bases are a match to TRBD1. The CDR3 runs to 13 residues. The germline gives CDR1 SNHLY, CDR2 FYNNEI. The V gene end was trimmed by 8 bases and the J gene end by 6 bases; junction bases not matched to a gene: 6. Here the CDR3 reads CASDEQGVNEQFF. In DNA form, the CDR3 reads TGTGCCAGCGACGAACAGGGGGTCAATGAGCAGTTCTTC. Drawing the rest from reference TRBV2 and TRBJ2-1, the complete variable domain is EPEVTQTPSHQVTQMGQEVILRCVPISNHLYFYWYRQILGQKVEFLVSFYNNEISEKSEIFDDQFSVERPDGSNFTLKIRSTKLEDSAMYFCASDEQGVNEQFFGPGTRLTVL.

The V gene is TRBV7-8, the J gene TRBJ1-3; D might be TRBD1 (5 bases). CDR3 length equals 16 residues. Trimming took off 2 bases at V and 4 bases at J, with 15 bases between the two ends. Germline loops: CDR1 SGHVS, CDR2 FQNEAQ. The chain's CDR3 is CASSLRVRGVGNTIYF. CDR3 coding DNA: TGTGCCAGCAGCTTACGGGTTCGGGGGGTCGGAAACACCATATATTTT.

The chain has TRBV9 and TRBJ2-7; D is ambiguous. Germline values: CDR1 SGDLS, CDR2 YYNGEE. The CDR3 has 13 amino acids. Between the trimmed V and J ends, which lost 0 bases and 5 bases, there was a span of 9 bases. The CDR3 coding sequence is TGTGCCAGCAGCGTAGAAGATCAGAACGAGCAGTACTTC. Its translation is CASSVEDQNEQYF.

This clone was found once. CDR3 loop: CASSFTGGGETQYF. In DNA, the CDR3 is TGTGCCAGCAGCTTTACAGGGGGCGGCGAGACCCAGTACTTC. This chain joins TRBV7-8 and TRBJ2-5, with 9 bases that match TRBD1. This CDR3 is built from 14 residues. V was clipped by 3 bases and J by 5 bases; unmatched bases: 4. Germline CDR1 and CDR2: SGHVS and FQNEAQ.

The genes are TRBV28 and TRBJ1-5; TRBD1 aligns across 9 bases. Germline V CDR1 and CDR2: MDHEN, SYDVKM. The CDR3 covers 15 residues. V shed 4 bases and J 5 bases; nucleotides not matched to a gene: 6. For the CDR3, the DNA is TGTGCCAGCAGTTCCCCGGGACAGGGCGATCAGCCCCAGCATTTT. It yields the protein CASSSPGQGDQPQHF.

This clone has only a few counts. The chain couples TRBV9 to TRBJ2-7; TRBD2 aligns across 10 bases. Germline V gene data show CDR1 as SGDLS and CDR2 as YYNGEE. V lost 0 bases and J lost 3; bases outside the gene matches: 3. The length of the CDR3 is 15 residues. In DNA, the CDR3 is TGTGCCAGCAGCGTAGGATGGACTAGCGGCTACGAGCAGTACTTC. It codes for CASSVGWTSGYEQYF. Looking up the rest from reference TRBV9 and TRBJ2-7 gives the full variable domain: DSGVTQTPKHLITATGQRVTLRCSPRSGDLSVYWYQQSLDQGLQFLIQYYNGEERAKGNILERFSAQQFPDLHSELNLSSLELGDSALYFCASSVGWTSGYEQYFGPGTRLTVT.

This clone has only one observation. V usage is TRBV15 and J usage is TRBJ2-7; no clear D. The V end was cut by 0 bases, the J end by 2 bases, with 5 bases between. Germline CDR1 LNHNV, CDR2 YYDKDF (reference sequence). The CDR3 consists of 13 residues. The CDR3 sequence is CATSREAAYEQYF. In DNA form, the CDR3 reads TGTGCCACCAGCAGAGAGGCCGCCTACGAGCAGTACTTC.

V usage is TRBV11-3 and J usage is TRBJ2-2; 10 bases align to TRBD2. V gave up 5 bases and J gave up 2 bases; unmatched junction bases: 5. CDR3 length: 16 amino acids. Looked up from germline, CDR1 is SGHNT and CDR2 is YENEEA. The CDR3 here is CASSPGTSANTGELFF. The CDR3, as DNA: TGTGCCAGCAGCCCTGGGACTAGCGCCAACACCGGGGAGCTGTTTTTT.